This is a list of T cell receptor beta chains from one sample in a study of vaccination and CD4 T cells after COVID-19. Via MiXCR, TCRdb re-called the PCR reads, giving one row per CDR3 protein. The sample records about 21,000 distinct CDR3 sequences, over 45% being singletons. These TCRs' antigens remain unknown. Sequencing was carried out using cultured CD4+ T cells from blood. The receptors originated from a human donor with COVID-19. Each CDR3 is given with its conserved first and last residue. Fields, in order: V gene, clone size, J gene, D gene, CDR3 protein, CDR3 DNA. D genes are given only for firm matches. Part of the rows lack a size; the others show once, few, many or a class for expanded clones.

TRBV7-9	NA	TRBJ1-2	NA	CASSLLVGTPNYGYTF	TGTGCCAGCAGCTTATTGGTGGGAACCCCGAACTATGGCTACACCTTC
TRBV12-3/TRBV12-4	once	TRBJ2-7	TRBD2	CASSRASGEYEQYF	TGTGCCAGCAGTAGGGCCAGCGGGGAATACGAGCAGTACTTC
TRBV2	once	TRBJ1-5	NA	CASRTRSNQPQHF	TGTGCCAGCAGGACCCGTAGCAATCAGCCCCAGCATTTT
TRBV5-6	NA	TRBJ1-2	TRBD1	CASSLGGQVPPNYGYTF	TGTGCCAGCAGCTTGGGTGGACAGGTCCCCCCTAACTATGGCTACACCTTC
TRBV7-2	few	TRBJ1-1	NA	CASSLVQNTEAFF	TGTGCCAGCAGCTTAGTCCAGAACACTGAAGCTTTCTTT
TRBV7-2	NA	TRBJ1-3	NA	CASSFPGVGGNTIYF	TGTGCCAGCAGTTTCCCAGGGGTTGGTGGAAACACCATATATTTT
TRBV29-1	few	TRBJ1-2	TRBD1	CSVGSGTGSSYGYTF	TGCAGCGTCGGCTCCGGGACAGGGTCTAGCTATGGCTACACCTTC
TRBV28	few	TRBJ2-7	TRBD2	CASSSLAGGLYEQYF	TGTGCCAGCAGTTCTCTAGCGGGGGGGTTATACGAGCAGTACTTC
TRBV7-9	NA	TRBJ2-5	TRBD2	CASSLGASGGRPQETQYF	TGTGCCAGCAGCTTAGGGGCTAGCGGGGGGCGCCCCCAAGAGACCCAGTACTTC
TRBV7-2	NA	TRBJ1-2	TRBD1	CASSPRTGINYGYTF	TGTGCCAGCAGCCCCCGGACAGGTATTAACTATGGCTACACCTTC
TRBV20-1	NA	TRBJ2-5	NA	CSASAPTGNQETQYF	TGCAGTGCTAGCGCGCCTACGGGGAACCAAGAGACCCAGTACTTC
TRBV11-3	NA	TRBJ2-3	NA	CASSPPQSSLTDTQYF	TGTGCCAGCAGCCCCCCCCAGTCCTCACTCACAGATACGCAGTATTTT
TRBV6-5	few	TRBJ1-4	NA	CASSYDIFGEKLFF	TGTGCCAGCAGTTACGATATATTCGGGGAAAAACTGTTTTTT
TRBV20-1	large	TRBJ1-6	NA	CSAIAPGPQALHF	TGCAGTGCTATAGCTCCGGGGCCCCAGGCCCTCCACTTT